Listed below are T cell receptor beta chains from one sample, sequenced in a study of T cell responses to AZD1222 COVID-19 vaccine. Method: immunoSEQ multiplex PCR; TCRdb's copy keeps in-frame clones and lacks some. The table shows roughly 55,000 clones, with nearly 90% occurring only once. This sample comprised peripheral blood, obtained on day 0 of AZD1222 vaccination. The receptors shown here come from an adult in good health. Each CDR3 is given with its conserved first and last residue. A D gene is named only where the DNA matches it firmly. Rows may omit the clone size; those that give it use once, few, many or a size class.

CDR3,DNA,V,J,size,D
CASSQWYRTTYYGYTF,TGTGCCAGCAGCCAATGGTACAGGACAACCTATTATGGCTACACCTTC,TRBV4-2,TRBJ1-2,.,.
CATSRVARANTEAFF,TGTGCCACCAGCAGAGTTGCCAGGGCGAACACTGAAGCTTTCTTT,TRBV15,TRBJ1-1,few,.
CASSPSIATNEKLFF,TGTGCCAGCAGCCCCTCAATCGCAACTAATGAAAAACTGTTTTTT,TRBV7-8,TRBJ1-4,.,.
CASSRSGTWEQYF,TGTGCCAGCAGCCGATCGGGGACGTGGGAGCAGTACTTC,TRBV7-8,TRBJ2-7,.,.
CASSLADRAHEKLFF,TGTGCCAGCAGTTTGGCGGACAGGGCTCATGAAAAACTGTTTTTT,TRBV28,TRBJ1-4,once,TRBD1
CASSLVWGPNEKLFF,TGTGCCAGCAGCTTAGTTTGGGGACCTAATGAAAAACTGTTTTTT,TRBV7-7,TRBJ1-4,.,.
CASSQASGGRGTEAFF,TGTGCCAGCAGCCAAGCGTCGGGGGGCCGAGGCACTGAAGCTTTCTTT,TRBV3-1/TRBV3-2,TRBJ1-1,.,.
CASSTSGGAGGELFF,TGTGCCAGCTCTACTAGCGGGGGGGCAGGCGGGGAGCTGTTTTTT,TRBV19,TRBJ2-2,.,TRBD2
CASSRRGRDEQFF,TGTGCCAGCAGCCGCAGGGGGCGGGATGAGCAGTTCTTC,TRBV12-3/TRBV12-4,TRBJ2-1,.,TRBD1
CASSFFTLTGGLEYYGYTF,TGTGCCAGCAGCTTTTTTACCTTAACAGGGGGCTTGGAATACTATGGCTACACCTTC,TRBV5-4,TRBJ1-2,.,TRBD1
CASFRAENTEAFF,TGTGCCAGCTTTCGGGCGGAGAACACTGAAGCTTTCTTT,TRBV6-5,TRBJ1-1,once,.
CASRPGSLGRETQYF,TGTGCCAGCAGACCCGGGTCCCTTGGGCGGGAGACCCAGTACTTC,TRBV5-4,TRBJ2-5,.,.
CASKWGTEGGYTF,TGCGCCAGCAAATGGGGGACAGAGGGTGGCTACACCTTC,TRBV5-1,TRBJ1-2,.,TRBD1
CASSLTGLSPYEQYF,TGTGCCAGCAGCTTAACTGGACTTTCCCCCTACGAGCAGTACTTC,TRBV11-2,TRBJ2-7,.,.
CASGTGYQETQYF,TGCGCCAGCGGGACAGGTTATCAAGAGACCCAGTACTTC,TRBV5-1,TRBJ2-5,.,TRBD1
CASSLWLAGVRSSDTQYF,TGTGCCAGCAGCTTGTGGCTAGCGGGGGTACGAAGTTCAGATACGCAGTATTTT,TRBV5-6,TRBJ2-3,.,TRBD2
CASSALAGGYSSYEQYF,TGTGCCAGCAGTGCCCTCGCGGGGGGCTACAGCTCCTACGAGCAGTACTTC,TRBV6-1,TRBJ2-7,.,TRBD2
CASLGQGASKTQYF,TGTGCCAGCCTAGGACAGGGGGCATCAAAGACCCAGTACTTC,TRBV18,TRBJ2-5,.,TRBD1
CAGQRGWTDTQYF,TGTGCCGGACAGCGGGGGTGGACAGATACGCAGTATTTT,TRBV12-3/TRBV12-4,TRBJ2-3,.,TRBD2
CASSQEETGGPQHF,TGCGCCAGCAGCCAAGAAGAGACTGGCGGGCCCCAGCATTTT,TRBV4-1,TRBJ1-5,.,.
CATSDSRTSGNQETQYF,TGTGCCACCAGTGATAGCAGGACTAGCGGGAACCAAGAGACCCAGTACTTC,TRBV24-1,TRBJ2-5,.,TRBD2
CASSDRRGNQPQHF,TGTGCCAGCAGTGATCGGAGGGGCAATCAGCCCCAGCATTTT,TRBV2,TRBJ1-5,.,.
CASSSRDRGITLHF,TGTGCCAGCTCCTCCCGGGACAGGGGTATCACCCTCCACTTT,TRBV18,TRBJ1-6,.,TRBD1
CASSPVQGATYEQYF,TGTGCCAGCAGCCCCGTACAGGGGGCAACCTACGAGCAGTACTTC,TRBV9,TRBJ2-7,.,TRBD1
CATSADWAGELFF,TGTGCCACCAGTGCCGACTGGGCCGGGGAGCTGTTTTTT,TRBV24-1,TRBJ2-2,.,.
CASSQTGLAGETQYF,TGCGCCAGCAGCCAAACGGGACTAGCGGGGGAGACCCAGTACTTC,TRBV4-1,TRBJ2-5,.,TRBD2
CASSPGQAAPPLHF,TGTGCCAGCAGTCCGGGACAGGCCGCCCCACCCCTCCACTTT,TRBV28,TRBJ1-6,.,TRBD1
CASSPGLAGLGETQYF,TGCGCCAGCAGCCCGGGACTAGCGGGGCTCGGGGAGACCCAGTACTTC,TRBV5-1,TRBJ2-5,.,TRBD2
CASSESIGGPRGYTF,TGCGCCAGCAGTGAGTCGATCGGGGGGCCGAGGGGCTACACCTTC,TRBV10-2,TRBJ1-2,.,.
CASSQERQVYSPLHF,TGCGCCAGCAGCCAAGAGAGGCAGGTTTATTCACCCCTCCACTTT,TRBV4-3,TRBJ1-6,.,.
CASSIAQRTEPNTEAFF,TGTGCCAGTAGTATAGCCCAACGGACGGAACCGAACACTGAAGCTTTCTTT,TRBV19,TRBJ1-1,.,.
CASIRGFAEAFF,TGTGCCAGCATTAGGGGTTTCGCTGAAGCTTTCTTT,TRBV12-3/TRBV12-4,TRBJ1-1,.,.
CASNVWGEANQPQHF,TGTGCCAGTAATGTATGGGGTGAAGCCAATCAGCCCCAGCATTTT,TRBV19,TRBJ1-5,.,.
CAWIRPGELFF,TGTGCCTGGATCAGACCCGGGGAGCTGTTTTTT,TRBV30,TRBJ2-2,.,.
CASSTQRDSYGYTF,TGTGCCAGTAGTACCCAGAGGGACTCCTATGGCTACACCTTC,TRBV19,TRBJ1-2,.,.
CASTPGLALSNEQFF,TGTGCCAGCACCCCAGGACTAGCTCTAAGTAATGAGCAGTTCTTC,TRBV7-9,TRBJ2-1,.,TRBD2
CASSLGPDRVYTDTQYF,TGTGCCAGCAGCTTAGGTCCCGACAGGGTTTACACAGATACGCAGTATTTT,TRBV7-9,TRBJ2-3,.,TRBD1
CASSSDRGYEQYF,TGCGCCAGCAGCTCGGACAGGGGCTACGAGCAGTACTTC,TRBV5-1,TRBJ2-7,.,TRBD1
CASSFGQGNTEAFF,TGTGCCAGCAGCTTCGGACAGGGGAACACTGAAGCTTTCTTT,TRBV3-1/TRBV3-2,TRBJ1-1,.,TRBD1
CASSGGTEVQETQYF,TGTGCCAGCAGCGGGGGGACTGAAGTACAAGAGACCCAGTACTTC,TRBV7-9,TRBJ2-5,few,.
CASSPGASGATDTQYF,TGTGCCAGCAGCCCGGGAGCTAGCGGGGCCACAGATACGCAGTATTTT,TRBV7-3,TRBJ2-3,.,TRBD2
CASSLSSPVYSPLHF,TGTGCCAGCAGCTTATCCAGTCCCGTATATTCACCCCTCCACTTT,TRBV7-3,TRBJ1-6,.,.
CSVAGTAQETQYF,TGCAGCGTTGCTGGGACAGCTCAAGAGACCCAGTACTTC,TRBV29-1,TRBJ2-5,.,TRBD1
CASSLGTGMNGYTF,TGCGCCAGCAGTCTCGGGACAGGGATGAATGGCTACACCTTC,TRBV5-1,TRBJ1-2,.,TRBD1
CASSQERGGQETQYF,TGCGCCAGCAGCCAAGAGCGGGGGGGCCAAGAGACCCAGTACTTC,TRBV4-3,TRBJ2-5,.,TRBD2
CASSFGQRTIPSYEQYF,TGTGCCAGCAGTTTCGGACAGAGGACCATCCCCTCCTACGAGCAGTACTTC,TRBV28,TRBJ2-7,once,.
CASARGQNTEAFF,TGTGCTAGTGCCCGGGGGCAAAACACTGAAGCTTTCTTT,TRBV12-5,TRBJ1-1,once,.
CASSMTGGALQGTDTQYF,TGTGCCAGTAGTATGACAGGGGGCGCTTTACAGGGCACAGATACGCAGTATTTT,TRBV19,TRBJ2-3,.,TRBD1
CASSLVARINEQFF,TGTGCCAGCAGTTTAGTTGCTAGGATAAATGAGCAGTTCTTC,TRBV27,TRBJ2-1,.,.
CASSLALFIAGGNTGELFF,TGTGCCAGCAGCTTAGCCCTTTTCATAGCGGGGGGGAACACCGGGGAGCTGTTTTTT,TRBV7-8,TRBJ2-2,.,TRBD2
CASSIVGTSGYEQYF,TGTGCCAGTAGTATAGTGGGGACTAGCGGCTACGAGCAGTACTTC,TRBV19,TRBJ2-7,.,TRBD2
CASSLIVAAGTDTQYF,TGTGCCAGCAGCTTAATAGTGGCGGCGGGCACAGATACGCAGTATTTT,TRBV7-3,TRBJ2-3,.,.
CASSQSPLDTQYF,TGTGCCAGCAGCCAATCCCCTTTGGATACGCAGTATTTT,TRBV3-1/TRBV3-2,TRBJ2-3,.,.